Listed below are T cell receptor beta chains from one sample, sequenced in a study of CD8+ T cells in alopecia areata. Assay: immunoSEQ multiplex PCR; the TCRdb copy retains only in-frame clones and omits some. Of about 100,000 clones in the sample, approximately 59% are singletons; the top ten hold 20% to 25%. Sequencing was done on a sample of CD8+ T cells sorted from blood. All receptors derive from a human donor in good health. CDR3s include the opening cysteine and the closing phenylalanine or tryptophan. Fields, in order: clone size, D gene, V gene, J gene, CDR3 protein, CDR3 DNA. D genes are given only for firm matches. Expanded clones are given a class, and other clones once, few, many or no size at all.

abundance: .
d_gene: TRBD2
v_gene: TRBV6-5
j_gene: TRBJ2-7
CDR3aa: CASSISGGRAYEQYF
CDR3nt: TGTGCCAGCAGTATTAGCGGGGGAAGAGCCTACGAGCAGTACTTC

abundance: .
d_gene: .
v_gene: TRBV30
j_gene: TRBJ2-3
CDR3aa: CAWIRSDTQYF
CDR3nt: TGTGCCTGGATCAGGTCAGATACGCAGTATTTT

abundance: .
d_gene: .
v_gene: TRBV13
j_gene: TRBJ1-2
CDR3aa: CASSPQTGKAPGYTF
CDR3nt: TGTGCCAGCAGCCCCCAGACAGGAAAAGCGCCCGGCTACACCTTC

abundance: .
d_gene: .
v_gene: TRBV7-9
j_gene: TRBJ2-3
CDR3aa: CASSFRTLTPDTQYF
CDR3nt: TGTGCCAGCAGCTTCCGTACCCTAACACCAGATACGCAGTATTTT

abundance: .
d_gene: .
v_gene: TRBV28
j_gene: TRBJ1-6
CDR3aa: CASSTPSDPQFGSPLHF
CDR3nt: TGTGCCAGCAGTACCCCTTCCGACCCCCAGTTCGGTTCACCCCTCCACTTT

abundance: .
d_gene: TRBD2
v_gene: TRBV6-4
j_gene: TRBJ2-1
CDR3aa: CASSGDTSGGVDEQFF
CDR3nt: TGTGCCAGCAGTGGGGATACTAGCGGGGGGGTCGATGAGCAGTTCTTC

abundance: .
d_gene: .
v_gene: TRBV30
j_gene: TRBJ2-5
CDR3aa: CAWEEGSATRETQYF
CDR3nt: TGTGCCTGGGAGGAAGGGAGCGCGACCCGGGAGACCCAGTACTTC

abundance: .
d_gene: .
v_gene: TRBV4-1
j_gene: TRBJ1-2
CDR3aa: CASSGLTEHGYTF
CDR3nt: TGCGCCAGCAGCGGACTCACGGAACATGGCTACACCTTC

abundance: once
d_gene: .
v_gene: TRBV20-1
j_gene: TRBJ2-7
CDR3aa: CSAQKTDGQYF
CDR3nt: TGCAGTGCACAGAAGACAGACGGGCAGTACTTC

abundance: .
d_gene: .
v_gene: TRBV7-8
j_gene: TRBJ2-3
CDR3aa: CASSLAPPFYPTTDTQYF
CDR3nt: TGTGCCAGCAGCTTGGCGCCTCCTTTCTACCCTACCACAGATACGCAGTATTTT

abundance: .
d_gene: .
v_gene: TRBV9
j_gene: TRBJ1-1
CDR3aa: CASSGLGNTEAFF
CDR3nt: TGTGCCAGCAGTGGGTTAGGGAACACTGAAGCTTTCTTT

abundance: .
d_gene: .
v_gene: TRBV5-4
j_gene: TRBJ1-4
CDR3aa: CASSLGRWATNEKLFF
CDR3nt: TGTGCCAGCAGCCTGGGGCGCTGGGCCACTAATGAAAAACTGTTTTTT

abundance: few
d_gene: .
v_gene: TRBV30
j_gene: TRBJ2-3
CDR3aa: CAWSVSAEASTDTQYF
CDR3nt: TGTGCCTGGAGTGTCTCGGCGGAAGCAAGCACAGATACGCAGTATTTT

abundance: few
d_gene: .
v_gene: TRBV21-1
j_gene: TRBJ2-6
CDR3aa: CASDSPRSGANVLTF
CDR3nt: TGTGCCAGCGACTCCCCAAGATCTGGGGCCAACGTCCTGACTTTC

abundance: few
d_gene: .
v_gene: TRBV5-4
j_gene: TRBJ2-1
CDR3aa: CAGQELNEQFF
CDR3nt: TGTGCCGGGCAGGAGCTCAATGAGCAGTTCTTC

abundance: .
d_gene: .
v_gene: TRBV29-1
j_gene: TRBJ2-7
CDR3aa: CSVELRDANEQYF
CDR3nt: TGCAGCGTTGAGTTGAGGGACGCCAACGAGCAGTACTTC

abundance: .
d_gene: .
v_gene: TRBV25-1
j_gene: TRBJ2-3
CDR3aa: CASQQGTSTDTQYF
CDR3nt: TGTGCCAGCCAACAGGGTACTAGCACAGATACGCAGTATTTT

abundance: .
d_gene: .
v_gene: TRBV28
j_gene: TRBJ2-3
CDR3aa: CASSFDGYTHTDTQYF
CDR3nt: TGTGCCAGCAGTTTTGACGGTTATACCCACACAGATACGCAGTATTTT

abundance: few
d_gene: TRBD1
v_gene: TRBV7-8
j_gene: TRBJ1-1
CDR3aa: CASTYRGDVPFF
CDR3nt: TGTGCCAGCACTTACAGGGGGGACGTCCCTTTCTTT

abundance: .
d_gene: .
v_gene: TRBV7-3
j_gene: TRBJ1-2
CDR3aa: CASSLTFYPLLAAPRYGYTF
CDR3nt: TGTGCCAGCAGCTTAACGTTTTATCCATTATTAGCGGCCCCTCGCTATGGCTACACCTTC

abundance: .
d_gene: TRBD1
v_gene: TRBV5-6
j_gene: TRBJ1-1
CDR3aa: CASSLGTGATEAFF
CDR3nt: TGTGCCAGCAGCTTAGGGACAGGGGCCACTGAAGCTTTCTTT

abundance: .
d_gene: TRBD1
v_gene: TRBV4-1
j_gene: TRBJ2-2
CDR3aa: CASSRTGVNTGELFF
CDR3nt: TGCGCCAGCAGTCGGACAGGGGTTAACACCGGGGAGCTGTTTTTT

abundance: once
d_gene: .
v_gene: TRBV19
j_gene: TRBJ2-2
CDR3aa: CASRQDDGELFF
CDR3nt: TGTGCCAGTAGACAGGACGACGGGGAGCTGTTTTTT

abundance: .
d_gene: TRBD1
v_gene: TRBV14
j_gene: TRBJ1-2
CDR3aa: CASSQGSGGYVYGYTF
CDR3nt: TGTGCCAGCAGCCAGGGGTCAGGGGGCTACGTCTATGGCTACACCTTC

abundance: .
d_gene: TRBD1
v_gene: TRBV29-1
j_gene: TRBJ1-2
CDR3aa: CSVQPSGTAYGYTF
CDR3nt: TGCAGCGTTCAACCGTCCGGGACAGCCTATGGCTACACCTTC

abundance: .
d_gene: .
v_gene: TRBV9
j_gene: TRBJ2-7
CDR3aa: CASSVDLGATVEQYF
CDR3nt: TGTGCCAGCAGCGTAGATTTAGGGGCGACCGTAGAGCAGTACTTC

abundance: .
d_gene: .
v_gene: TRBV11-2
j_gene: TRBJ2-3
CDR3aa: CASSLAGTSTDTQYF
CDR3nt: TGTGCCAGCAGCTTAGCGGGGACTAGCACAGATACGCAGTATTTT

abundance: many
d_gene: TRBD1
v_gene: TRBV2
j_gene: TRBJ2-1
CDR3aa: CASSPNDRGVYNEQFF
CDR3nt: TGTGCCAGCAGCCCTAACGACAGGGGGGTTTACAATGAGCAGTTCTTC

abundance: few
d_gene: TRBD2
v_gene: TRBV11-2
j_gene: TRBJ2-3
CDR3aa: CASSGGGPRTDTQYF
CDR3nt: TGTGCCAGCAGCGGGGGGGGACCCCGCACAGATACGCAGTATTTT

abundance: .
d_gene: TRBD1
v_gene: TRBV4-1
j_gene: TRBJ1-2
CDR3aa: CASSQDGDLQTGQHGYTF
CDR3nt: TGCGCCAGCAGCCAAGATGGGGACCTACAGACGGGACAGCATGGCTACACCTTC

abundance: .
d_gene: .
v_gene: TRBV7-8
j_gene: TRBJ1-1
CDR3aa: CASSEWRDQTEAFF
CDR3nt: TGTGCCAGCAGCGAATGGAGGGACCAAACTGAAGCTTTCTTT

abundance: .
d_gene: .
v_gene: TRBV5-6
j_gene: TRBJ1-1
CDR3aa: CASSLDAELASEAFF
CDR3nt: TGTGCCAGCAGCTTGGACGCAGAGTTGGCCTCTGAAGCTTTCTTT

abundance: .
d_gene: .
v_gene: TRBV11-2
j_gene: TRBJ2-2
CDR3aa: CASSLNSEFRAGRTGELFF
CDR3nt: TGTGCCAGCAGCTTAAATTCCGAGTTCCGGGCAGGGAGAACCGGGGAGCTGTTTTTT

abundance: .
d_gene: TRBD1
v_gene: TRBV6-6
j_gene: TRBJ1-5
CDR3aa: CASRIQGANQPQHF
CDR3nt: TGTGCCAGCAGAATACAGGGGGCCAATCAGCCCCAGCATTTT

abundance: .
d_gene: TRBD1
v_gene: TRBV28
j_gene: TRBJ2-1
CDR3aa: CASSPGQGPYNEQFF
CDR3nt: TGTGCCAGCAGTCCGGGACAGGGTCCCTACAATGAGCAGTTCTTC

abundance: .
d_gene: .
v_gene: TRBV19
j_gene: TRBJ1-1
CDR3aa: CASSIGHMNTEAFF
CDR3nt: TGTGCCAGTAGTATAGGACACATGAACACTGAAGCTTTCTTT

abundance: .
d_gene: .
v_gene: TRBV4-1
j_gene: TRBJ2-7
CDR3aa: CASSQHPMLAGRTYEQYF
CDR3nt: TGCGCCAGCAGCCAACACCCGATGTTGGCAGGTAGGACCTACGAGCAGTACTTC

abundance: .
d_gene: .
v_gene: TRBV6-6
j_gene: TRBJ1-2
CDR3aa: CASRSDSLTYGYTF
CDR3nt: TGTGCCAGCAGATCCGACAGTTTAACTTATGGCTACACCTTC

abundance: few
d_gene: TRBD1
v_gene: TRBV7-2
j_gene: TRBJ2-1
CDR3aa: CASSLALSFGAGGLNEQFF
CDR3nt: TGTGCCAGCAGCTTAGCGCTAAGTTTCGGGGCAGGGGGTCTCAATGAGCAGTTCTTC

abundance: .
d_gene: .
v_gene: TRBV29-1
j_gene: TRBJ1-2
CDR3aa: CSVEKGGYGYTF
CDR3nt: TGCAGCGTTGAAAAGGGTGGCTATGGCTACACCTTC

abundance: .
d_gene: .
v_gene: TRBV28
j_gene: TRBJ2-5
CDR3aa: CASSPRVTNKETQYF
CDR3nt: TGTGCCAGCAGCCCCCGGGTGACAAATAAAGAGACCCAGTACTTC